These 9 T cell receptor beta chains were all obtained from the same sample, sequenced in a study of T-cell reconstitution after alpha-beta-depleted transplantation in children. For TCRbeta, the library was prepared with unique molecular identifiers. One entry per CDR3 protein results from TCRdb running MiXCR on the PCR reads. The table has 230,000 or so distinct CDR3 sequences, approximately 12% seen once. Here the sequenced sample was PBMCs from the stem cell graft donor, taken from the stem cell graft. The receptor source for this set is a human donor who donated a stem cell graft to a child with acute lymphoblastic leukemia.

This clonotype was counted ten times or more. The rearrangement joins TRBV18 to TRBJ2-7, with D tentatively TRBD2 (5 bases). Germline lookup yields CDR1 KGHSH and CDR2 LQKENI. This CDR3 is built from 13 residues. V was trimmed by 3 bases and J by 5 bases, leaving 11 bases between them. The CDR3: CASSPNGLHEQYF. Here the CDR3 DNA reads TGTGCCAGCTCACCGAACGGACTCCACGAGCAGTACTTC.

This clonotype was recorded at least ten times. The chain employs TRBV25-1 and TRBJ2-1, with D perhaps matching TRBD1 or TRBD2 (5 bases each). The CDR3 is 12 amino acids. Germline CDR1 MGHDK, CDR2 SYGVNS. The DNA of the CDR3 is TGTGCTCGTTCGGGACCCTACAATGAGCAGTTCTTC. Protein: CARSGPYNEQFF.

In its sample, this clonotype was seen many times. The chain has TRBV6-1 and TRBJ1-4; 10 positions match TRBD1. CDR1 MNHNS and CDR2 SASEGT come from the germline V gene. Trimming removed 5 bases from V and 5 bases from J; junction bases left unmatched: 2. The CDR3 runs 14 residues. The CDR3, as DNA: TGTGCCAGCAGTCGGGGACAGGGGAATGAAAAACTGTTTTTT. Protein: CASSRGQGNEKLFF.

In DNA form, the CDR3 reads TGTGCCAGCAGCTTAGACGGCAGAAACTATGGCTACACCTTC. This sequence encodes CASSLDGRNYGYTF. V usage is TRBV7-2 and J usage is TRBJ1-2, with D unresolved. Germline CDR1 and CDR2: SGHTA and FQGNSA. Trimming removed 1 base from V and 2 bases from J, with 8 bases in between. The length of the CDR3 is 14 residues.

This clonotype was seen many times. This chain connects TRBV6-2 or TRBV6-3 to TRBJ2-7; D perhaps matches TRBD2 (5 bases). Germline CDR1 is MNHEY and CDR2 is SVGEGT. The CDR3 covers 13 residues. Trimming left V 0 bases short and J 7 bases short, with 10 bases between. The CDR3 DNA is TGTGCCAGCAGTTACTCCCGTTCGGGGGAGCAGTACTTC. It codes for CASSYSRSGEQYF.

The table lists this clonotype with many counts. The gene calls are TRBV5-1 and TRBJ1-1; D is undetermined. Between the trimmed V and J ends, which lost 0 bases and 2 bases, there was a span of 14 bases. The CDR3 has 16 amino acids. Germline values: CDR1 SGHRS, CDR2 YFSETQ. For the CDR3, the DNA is TGCGCCAGCAGCTTGGACGGGATGGCGGGCAACACTGAAGCTTTCTTT. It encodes CASSLDGMAGNTEAFF. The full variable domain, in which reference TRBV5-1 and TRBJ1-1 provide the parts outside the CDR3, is KAGVTQTPRYLIKTRGQQVTLSCSPISGHRSVSWYQQTPGQGLQFLFEYFSETQRNKGNFPGRFSGRQFSNSRSEMNVSTLELGDSALYLCASSLDGMAGNTEAFFGQGTRLTVV.

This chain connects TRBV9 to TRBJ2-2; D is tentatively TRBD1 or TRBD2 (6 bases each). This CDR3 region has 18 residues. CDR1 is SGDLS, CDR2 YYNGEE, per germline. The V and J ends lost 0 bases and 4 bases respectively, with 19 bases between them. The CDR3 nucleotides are TGTGCCAGCAGCGTAGCTTATACGAAGGGGGGAAGCACCGGGGAGCTGTTTTTT. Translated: CASSVAYTKGGSTGELFF.

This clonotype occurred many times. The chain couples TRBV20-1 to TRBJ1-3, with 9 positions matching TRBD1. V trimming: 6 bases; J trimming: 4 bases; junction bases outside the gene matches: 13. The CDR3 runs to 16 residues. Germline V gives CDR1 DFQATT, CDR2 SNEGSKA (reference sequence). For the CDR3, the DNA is TGCAGTGCCCGGGACAGGGAGCCAAACGTAGGAAACACCATATATTTT. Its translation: CSARDREPNVGNTIYF.

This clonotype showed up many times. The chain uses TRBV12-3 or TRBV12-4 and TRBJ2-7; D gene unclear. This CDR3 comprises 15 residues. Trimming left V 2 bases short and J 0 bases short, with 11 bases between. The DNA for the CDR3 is TGTGCCAGCAGTTTACCCGGTGGACCCTCCTACGAGCAGTACTTC. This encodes CASSLPGGPSYEQYF.